Reported below is one TCR beta chain. This specimen comes from a study of T cell changes during pregnancy in multiple sclerosis. Produced via immunoSEQ multiplex PCR; TCRdb's table is partial and in-frame only. The table lists fewer than 50,000 clones, 90% to 95% of them singletons. The CDR3 is made up of 16 amino acids. CDR1 and CDR2 from the germline V gene are SGHRS and YFSETQ. Losses at the gene ends were 8 bases for V and 0 bases for J; bases not matched to a gene: 8. The chain has TRBV5-1 and TRBJ2-1; 10 bases agree with TRBD1. The TCR comes from a female donor with multiple sclerosis, enrolled in a pregnancy study. Sequenced here: CD8+ T cells from peripheral blood mononuclear cells, sampled after pregnancy. The CDR3 DNA reads TGCGCCAGTCCGATGACAGGGGGCATCTCCTACAATGAGCAGTTCTTC. The encoded protein is CASPMTGGISYNEQFF. The full variable domain, its missing parts supplied by reference TRBV5-1 and TRBJ2-1, is KAGVTQTPRYLIKTRGQQVTLSCSPISGHRSVSWYQQTPGQGLQFLFEYFSETQRNKGNFPGRFSGRQFSNSRSEMNVSTLELGDSALYLCASPMTGGISYNEQFFGPGTRLTVL.